This T cell receptor (beta chain) was captured in a study of a mutant IDH1 vaccine in newly diagnosed glioma. Overall study context: Vaccination followed radiotherapy alone by 4-6 weeks, or accompanied temozolomide cycles.

As for this clone: Its target is unknown.

The table came from immunoSEQ multiplex PCR; TCRdb's copy has only in-frame clones and leaves some out. Of tens of thousands of clones listed, roughly 80% are singletons. The germline V gene encodes CDR1 SGHDT and CDR2 YYEEEE. This CDR3 comprises 17 residues. Trimming at V came to 4 bases and at J to 4 bases, leaving 12 bases not matched to a gene. Time point defined: week 23, last vaccination. Every single dose of the vaccine, 300 ug of mutant IDH1 20-mer peptide, came with topical imiquimod. This chain connects TRBV5-6 to TRBJ2-3; TRBD2 matches at 10 bases. This specimen consisted of PBMCs, obtained from a glioma patient whose treatment included an IDH1 peptide vaccine. This TCR was recovered from a man aged 35 to 55 with glioma. The CDR3 DNA reads TGTGCCAGCAGCCATCTAAGCGGGGGGGCAGATTCAGATACGCAGTATTTT. Residues: CASSHLSGGADSDTQYF.